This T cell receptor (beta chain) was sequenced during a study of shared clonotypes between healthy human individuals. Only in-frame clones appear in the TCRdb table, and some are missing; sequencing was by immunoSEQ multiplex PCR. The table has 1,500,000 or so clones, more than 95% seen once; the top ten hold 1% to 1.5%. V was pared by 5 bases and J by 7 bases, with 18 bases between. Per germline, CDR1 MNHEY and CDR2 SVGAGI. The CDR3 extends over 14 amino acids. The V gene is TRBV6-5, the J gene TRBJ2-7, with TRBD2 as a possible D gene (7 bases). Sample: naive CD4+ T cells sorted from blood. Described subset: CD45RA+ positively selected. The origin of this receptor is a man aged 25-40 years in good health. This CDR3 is CASSRGLGGWEQYF. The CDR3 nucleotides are TGTGCCAGCAGTAGAGGACTAGGGGGGTGGGAGCAGTACTTC.